This T cell receptor beta chain was captured in a study of radiation and T cells in renal cell carcinoma. Sequenced by immunoSEQ multiplex PCR; TCRdb stores in-frame clones only, minus some. The sample lists over 15,000 clones; 58% were seen once. As concerns this clone: Its antigen is still unknown.

Treatment given: treatment-naive control, cytoreductive nephrectomy. The patient's renal cell carcinoma had clear cell pathology. Trimming left V 4 bases short and J 6 bases short, with 11 bases between. The CDR3 totals 13 residues. Germline CDR1 reads SGHKS; CDR2 reads YYEKEE (reference sequence). Overall study results and limits: Top 100 clonotypes averaged about 54% in irradiated versus around 45% in nephrectomy-only tumors.

Specimen: tumor tissue, collected from a patient whose treatment was nephrectomy without radiotherapy. This sequence joins TRBV5-5 and TRBJ1-5; D perhaps matches TRBD1 (5 bases). This receptor was obtained from a man aged 40-49 years with renal cell carcinoma. The CDR3, as DNA: TGTGCCAGCAGCACCGGGGGACCTCAGCCCCAGCATTTT. This encodes CASSTGGPQPQHF.